This T cell receptor (beta chain) derives from a study of technical replicates of blood from a few donors. Profiling relied on immunoSEQ multiplex PCR, and the TCRdb table lists in-frame clones only, not all of them. The top ten hold around 0.21% of the sample, which has 99,000 or so clones, 95% seen once. This clone came up a few times. This CDR3 has 15 residues. From germline, CDR1 is SEHNR and CDR2 FQNEAQ (reference sequence). The V end lost 1 base, the J end lost 0 bases, and 9 bases lay between the germline ends. This clonotype originated in a human donor in good health. Input material: T cells isolated from PBMCs. The V gene is TRBV7-9, the J gene TRBJ1-1, with D unclear. The CDR3 region is CASSLVGSMNTEAFF. CDR3 sequence (DNA): TGTGCCAGCAGCTTAGTCGGGTCGATGAACACTGAAGCTTTCTTT.